The 19 T cell receptor beta chains reported below all come from one sample, sequenced in a study of cytomegalovirus exposure and HLA in healthy donors. PCR used 60 Vbeta primers and 13 Jbeta primers. Profiling relied on immunoSEQ multiplex PCR, and the TCRdb table lists in-frame clones only, not all of them. The data contain around 180,000 clones, roughly four fifths of them singletons. Specimen: PBMCs. The receptors shown here come from a woman under 30 in good health and CMV-seropositive.

The chain carries TRBV6-1 and TRBJ1-6; 7 bases match TRBD1. V dropped 4 bases and J dropped 10; count of bases not matched to a gene: 4. Per germline, CDR1 MNHNS and CDR2 SASEGT. The CDR3 contains 13 residues. The DNA for the CDR3 is TGTGCCAGCAGTGCCGCCAGGGGGTCACCCCTCCACTTT. Encoded protein: CASSAARGSPLHF.

The gene calls are TRBV6-6 and TRBJ2-5, with D uncertain. Germline values: CDR1 MNHNY, CDR2 SVGAGI (reference sequence). V was clipped by 5 bases and J by 5 bases, with 18 bases between them. The CDR3 length is 15 residues. CDR3 coding DNA: TGTGCCAGCAGTGACCTCATAGCCGCCGGGGAGACCCAGTACTTC. This sequence encodes CASSDLIAAGETQYF.

This sequence joins TRBV9 and TRBJ2-1; D not certain. Germline CDR1 reads SGDLS; CDR2 reads YYNGEE. This CDR3 contains 15 residues. Trimming took off 1 base at V and 4 bases at J, with 12 bases between the two ends. CDR3 sequence reads: CASSVTPQLYNEQFF. CDR3 in DNA: TGTGCCAGCAGCGTAACGCCACAGTTGTACAATGAGCAGTTCTTC.

This clone was counted a single time. The chain recombines TRBV4-2 with TRBJ2-1; tentatively, D is TRBD1 (6 bases). Trimming pared 4 bases from V and 0 bases from J, leaving 13 bases between. The CDR3 length is 16 residues. Germline CDR1 LGHNA, CDR2 YNFKEQ. In DNA, the CDR3 is TGTGCCAGCAGCCGGGGGCCGGTGAGCTCCTACAATGAGCAGTTCTTC. Its protein product is CASSRGPVSSYNEQFF.

This chain connects TRBV6-5 to TRBJ2-1; possible D gene TRBD2, 6 bases. Germline lookup yields CDR1 MNHEY and CDR2 SVGAGI. The CDR3 has 14 residues. V lost 3 bases to trimming and J lost 8 bases, with 14 bases between them. The CDR3 spells CASSYRDSGYEQFF. The CDR3 nucleotides read TGTGCCAGCAGTTATAGGGACTCTGGGTATGAGCAGTTCTTC.

The chain uses TRBV6-1 and TRBJ1-5; no clear D. CDR1 MNHNS and CDR2 SASEGT come from the germline V gene. CDR3 length: 14 residues. The ends were cut back, 3 bases at V and 5 bases at J, with 11 bases in the middle. The CDR3, as DNA: TGTGCCAGCAGTGAGACGGGTAGGTATCAGCCCCAGCATTTT. Its translation is CASSETGRYQPQHF.

This rearrangement joins TRBV27 to TRBJ1-5; D may be TRBD1 (6 bases). The germline V gene encodes CDR1 MNHEY and CDR2 SMNVEV (reference sequence). This CDR3 has 14 amino acids. Deletions cut 3 bases from V and 6 bases from J, with 12 bases between. The CDR3 protein is CASSFGGSGQPQHF. In DNA, the CDR3 is TGTGCCAGCAGTTTTGGGGGCAGCGGTCAGCCCCAGCATTTT.

CDR3 sequence reads: CASSLFDYSLADTQYF. In DNA form, the CDR3 reads TGTGCCAGCAGTTTATTTGACTATTCGCTGGCGGATACGCAGTATTTT. The V gene is TRBV28, the J gene TRBJ2-3, with a possible D match to TRBD2 (5 bases). Germline V gives CDR1 MDHEN, CDR2 SYDVKM. Trimming took 1 base from V and 6 from J, leaving 17 bases between them. This CDR3 is 16 amino acids long.

The chain employs TRBV5-1 and TRBJ1-3, with D perhaps TRBD1 (5 bases). CDR1 is SGHRS and CDR2 is YFSETQ in the germline V gene. V was cut by 3 bases and J by 4 bases, with 8 bases left in between. The CDR3 contains 13 residues. This CDR3 is CASSSRTGNTIYF. The CDR3 DNA reads TGCGCCAGCAGCTCTCGGACAGGAAACACCATATATTTT.

This clone appeared a few times. The chain joins TRBV18 to TRBJ2-5; a possible D gene is TRBD2 (7 bases). CDR3 length: 14 amino acids. V lost 3 bases and J lost 5, with 13 bases in between. The germline V gene encodes CDR1 KGHSH and CDR2 LQKENI. The CDR3 region has the DNA TGTGCCAGCTCACCGGGCGGGGGCCGGGAGACCCAGTACTTC. Protein product: CASSPGGGRETQYF. The full variable domain, in which reference TRBV18 and TRBJ2-5 provide the parts outside the CDR3, is NAGVMQNPRHLVRRRGQEARLRCSPMKGHSHVYWYRQLPEEGLKFMVYLQKENIIDESGMPKERFSAEFPKEGPSILRIQQVVRGDSAAYFCASSPGGGRETQYFGPGTRLLVL.

This chain uses TRBV7-9 with TRBJ2-1; 7 bases align to TRBD2. After removal of 11 bases from V and 4 bases from J, the junction contained 5 bases not matched to a gene. CDR1 and CDR2 from the germline V gene are SEHNR and FQNEAQ (reference sequence). The CDR3 runs 12 residues. This CDR3 reads CAGGLGYNEQFF. DNA for the CDR3: TGTGCCGGCGGACTAGGGTACAATGAGCAGTTCTTC.

The gene calls are TRBV18 and TRBJ1-2; D may be TRBD1 (6 bases). The length of the CDR3 is 14 residues. V was trimmed by 0 bases and J by 8 bases, leaving 13 bases between them. Looked up from germline, CDR1 is KGHSH and CDR2 is LQKENI. CDR3 amino acids: CASSPPRGIWGYTF. CDR3 nucleotides: TGTGCCAGCTCACCACCGAGGGGGATTTGGGGCTACACCTTC.

The chain is built from TRBV9 and TRBJ1-3; D is unclear. Trimming stripped 0 bases from V and 2 bases from J, with 9 bases between. In germline, CDR1 is SGDLS, CDR2 YYNGEE. The CDR3 totals 15 residues. This chain's CDR3 is CASSVGFAAGNTIYF. In nucleotides, the CDR3 is TGTGCCAGCAGCGTAGGGTTTGCGGCTGGAAACACCATATATTTT. Full variable domain (remainder filled in from reference TRBV9 and TRBJ1-3): DSGVTQTPKHLITATGQRVTLRCSPRSGDLSVYWYQQSLDQGLQFLIQYYNGEERAKGNILERFSAQQFPDLHSELNLSSLELGDSALYFCASSVGFAAGNTIYFGEGSWLTVV.

This clone appeared a single time. The V gene is TRBV7-6, the J gene TRBJ2-1, with D perhaps TRBD1 (6 bases). The germline V gene has CDR1 SGHVS and CDR2 FNYEAQ. The CDR3 length is 15 residues. Trimming shortened V by 5 bases and J by 2 bases, and 13 bases separated the two germline ends. The CDR3 here is CASSHPGTTYNEQFF. The CDR3 DNA reads as TGTGCCAGCAGCCATCCCGGGACAACCTACAATGAGCAGTTCTTC.

This chain uses TRBV5-4 with TRBJ1-6, with 9 bases identical to TRBD1. Germline V gene sequence: CDR1 SGHNT, CDR2 YYREEE (reference sequence). V dropped 1 base and J dropped 7; count of bases not matched to a gene: 6. CDR3 length: 16 amino acids. The CDR3 spells CASSLKGQGLNSPLHF. The CDR3 nucleotides read TGTGCCAGCAGCTTGAAGGGACAGGGTCTAAATTCACCCCTCCACTTT.

This chain joins TRBV4-2 and TRBJ2-3, with 10 bases aligning to TRBD1. CDR1 is LGHNA and CDR2 is YNFKEQ in the germline V gene. The trim removed 6 bases at V and 2 bases at J, leaving 5 bases unmatched. CDR3 length: 15 residues. DNA of the CDR3: TGTGCCAGCAGTTCCGGGACAGGGGACACAGATACGCAGTATTTT. It translates to CASSSGTGDTDTQYF.

The chain joins TRBV6-1 to TRBJ2-1; a weak D match, TRBD2 (5 bases). V was pared by 2 bases and J by 1 base, with 12 bases between. Germline loops: CDR1 MNHNS, CDR2 SASEGT. This CDR3 contains 16 residues. CDR3 residues: CASSERLSGSYNEQFF. The CDR3 coding sequence is TGTGCCAGCAGTGAACGACTATCGGGGTCCTACAATGAGCAGTTCTTC.

The chain recombines TRBV2 with TRBJ1-2, with unresolved D. Germline lookup yields CDR1 SNHLY and CDR2 FYNNEI. Trimming left V 7 bases short and J 4 bases short, with 10 bases between. The CDR3 sequence is 12 residues long. The CDR3 spells CASILGSYGYTF. CDR3 coding DNA: TGTGCCAGCATTCTCGGGTCCTATGGCTACACCTTC. Together with reference TRBV2 and TRBJ1-2, the CDR3 gives the full variable domain: EPEVTQTPSHQVTQMGQEVILRCVPISNHLYFYWYRQILGQKVEFLVSFYNNEISEKSEIFDDQFSVERPDGSNFTLKIRSTKLEDSAMYFCASILGSYGYTFGSGTRLTVV.

This chain joins TRBV7-3 and TRBJ2-1; 7 bases map to TRBD2. Trimming took 2 bases from V and 13 from J; bases not matched to a gene: 5. Germline V gene sequence: CDR1 SGHTA, CDR2 FQGTGA. The CDR3 runs to 12 residues. CDR3 amino acids: CASSLLGGVQFF. The CDR3 nucleotides are TGTGCCAGCAGCTTATTGGGGGGGGTACAGTTCTTC.